This T cell receptor (beta chain) was found in a study of monozygotic twins with cystic fibrosis. Overall study: Library input was approximately 2.7 micrograms of fragmented DNA, with approximately 16 PCR cycles.

Notes on this clone: Its cognate antigen is unknown. Germline is not matched at one junction end, which may reflect a read error.

Per the germline V gene, CDR1 is SSHAT and CDR2 is FNYEAQ (reference sequence). The CDR3 has 15 residues. Generated by immunoSEQ multiplex PCR, the TCRdb table keeps only in-frame clones and is missing some. The repertoire holds some 22,000 clones, with 95% to 98% as singletons. Whole-study results and caveats: Monozygotic CF twin pairs shared significantly more nucleotide-identical clonotypes than unrelated CF individuals did. V usage most resembled the co-twin in 13 of 16 pairs. Clonality was generally low (median around 0.0098), higher in the most severe patients.

The TCR sequence derives from a girl aged 10 to 17 with cystic fibrosis. The sample comprised blood. The chain joins TRBV7-7 to TRBJ2-6; D gene uncertain. This CDR3 reads CASSQDTSGANVLTF. The CDR3 DNA sequence: TGTGCTAGCAGCCAAGACACCTCTGGGGCCAACGTCCTGACTTTC.